This TCR beta chain stems from a study of T cells expressing NK-cell markers. The overall study: The TCR beta repertoires originated in sorted CD3+CD56+NKG2C+, CD3+CD56+NKG2C- and CD3+CD56-NKG2C+ T cells. HCMV seropositivity marked most of the eight sequenced donors; one was seronegative.

The germline V gene has CDR1 LGHNA and CDR2 YSLEER. The CDR3 spans 19 residues. The TCR beta cDNA came from 5'RACE template switching with UMIs. From the 5' RACE reads, TCRdb lists one entry per CDR3 protein and no DNA. Its listing shows approximately 550,000 distinct CDR3 sequences. Material for sequencing was blood T cells: a sorted CD56 or NKG2C T cell subset, CD4+ or CD8+ T cells, or bulk PBMC T cells (not recorded which). The J gene is TRBJ2-1, the V gene TRBV4-3; TCRdb calls TRBD1, which cannot be checked without DNA. This clonotype originated in a man younger than 35 in good health. The CDR3 is CASSQGGDRLSDSYNEQFF.